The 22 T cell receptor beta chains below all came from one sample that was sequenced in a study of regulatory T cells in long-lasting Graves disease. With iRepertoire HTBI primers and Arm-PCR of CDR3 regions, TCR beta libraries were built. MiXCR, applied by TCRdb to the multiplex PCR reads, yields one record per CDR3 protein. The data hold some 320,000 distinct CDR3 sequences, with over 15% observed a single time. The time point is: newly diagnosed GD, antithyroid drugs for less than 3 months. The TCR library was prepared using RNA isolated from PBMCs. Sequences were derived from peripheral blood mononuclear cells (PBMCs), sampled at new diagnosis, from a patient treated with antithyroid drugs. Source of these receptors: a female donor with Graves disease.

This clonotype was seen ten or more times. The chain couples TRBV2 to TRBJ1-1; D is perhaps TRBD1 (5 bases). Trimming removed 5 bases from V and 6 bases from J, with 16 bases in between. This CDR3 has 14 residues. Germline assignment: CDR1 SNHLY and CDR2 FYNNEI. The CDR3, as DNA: TGTGCCAGCAGTCCAATCCAGGGAGGCGCTGAAGCTTTCTTT. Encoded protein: CASSPIQGGAEAFF.

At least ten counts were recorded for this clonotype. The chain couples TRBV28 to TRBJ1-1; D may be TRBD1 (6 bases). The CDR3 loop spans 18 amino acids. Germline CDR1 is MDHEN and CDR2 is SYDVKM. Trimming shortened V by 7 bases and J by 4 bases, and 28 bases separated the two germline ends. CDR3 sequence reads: CASKLTPGGGGKVTEAFF. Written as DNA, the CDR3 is TGTGCCAGCAAGCTAACCCCCGGCGGAGGGGGGAAGGTCACTGAAGCTTTCTTT.

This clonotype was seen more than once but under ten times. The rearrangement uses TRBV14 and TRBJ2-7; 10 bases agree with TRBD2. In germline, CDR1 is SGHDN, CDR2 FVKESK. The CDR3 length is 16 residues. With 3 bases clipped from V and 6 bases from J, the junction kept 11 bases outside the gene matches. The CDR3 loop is CASSQASGSFTPEQYF. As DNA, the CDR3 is TGTGCCAGCAGCCAGGCTAGCGGGAGTTTCACCCCCGAGCAGTACTTC.

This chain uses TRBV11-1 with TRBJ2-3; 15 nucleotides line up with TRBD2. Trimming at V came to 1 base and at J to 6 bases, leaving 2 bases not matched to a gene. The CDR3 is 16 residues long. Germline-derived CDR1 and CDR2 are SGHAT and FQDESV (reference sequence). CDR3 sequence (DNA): TGTGCCAGCAGCTTAGGGACTAGCGGGAGGGGGGATACGCAGTATTTT. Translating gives CASSLGTSGRGDTQYF.

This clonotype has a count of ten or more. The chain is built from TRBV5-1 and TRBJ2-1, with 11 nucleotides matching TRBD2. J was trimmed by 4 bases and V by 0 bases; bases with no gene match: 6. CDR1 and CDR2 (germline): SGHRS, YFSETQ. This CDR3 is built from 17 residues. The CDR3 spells CASSLGLAGGLYNEQFF. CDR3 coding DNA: TGCGCCAGCAGCTTGGGGCTAGCGGGAGGTCTATACAATGAGCAGTTCTTC.

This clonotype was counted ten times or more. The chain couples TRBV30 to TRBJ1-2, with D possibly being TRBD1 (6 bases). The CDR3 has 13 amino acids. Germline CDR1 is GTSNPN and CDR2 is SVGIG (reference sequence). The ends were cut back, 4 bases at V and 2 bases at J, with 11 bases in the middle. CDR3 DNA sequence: TGTGCCTGGATACAGGGCGAAAACTATGGCTACACCTTC. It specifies CAWIQGENYGYTF.

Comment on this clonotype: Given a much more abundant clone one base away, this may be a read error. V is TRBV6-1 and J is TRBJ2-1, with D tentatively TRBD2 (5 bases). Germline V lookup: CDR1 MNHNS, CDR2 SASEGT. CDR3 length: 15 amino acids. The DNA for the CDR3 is TGTGCCAGCAGTCTGACGAGGGTACCCTACGATGAGCAGTTCTTC. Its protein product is CASSLTRVPYDEQFF.

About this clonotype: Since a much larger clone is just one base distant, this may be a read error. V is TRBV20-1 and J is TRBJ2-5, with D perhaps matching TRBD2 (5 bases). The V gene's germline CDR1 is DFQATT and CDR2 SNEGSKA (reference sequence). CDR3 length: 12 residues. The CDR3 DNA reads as TGCAGTGTAGAGGGAGTGGAGGAGACCCACTACTTC. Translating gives CSVEGVEETHYF.

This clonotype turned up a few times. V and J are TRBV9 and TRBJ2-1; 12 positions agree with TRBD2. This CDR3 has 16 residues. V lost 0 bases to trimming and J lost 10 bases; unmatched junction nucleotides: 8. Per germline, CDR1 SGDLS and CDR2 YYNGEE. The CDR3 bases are TGTGCCAGCAGCGTAGGCGGACTAGCGGGATCCAGGGAGCAGTTCTTC. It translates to CASSVGGLAGSREQFF.

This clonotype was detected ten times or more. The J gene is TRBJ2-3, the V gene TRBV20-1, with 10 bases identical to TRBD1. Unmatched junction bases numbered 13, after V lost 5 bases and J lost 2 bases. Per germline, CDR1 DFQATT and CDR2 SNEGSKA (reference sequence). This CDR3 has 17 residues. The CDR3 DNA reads TGCAGTGCTTACGACAGGGGGCCATTTCCTTTCACAGATACGCAGTATTTT. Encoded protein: CSAYDRGPFPFTDTQYF.

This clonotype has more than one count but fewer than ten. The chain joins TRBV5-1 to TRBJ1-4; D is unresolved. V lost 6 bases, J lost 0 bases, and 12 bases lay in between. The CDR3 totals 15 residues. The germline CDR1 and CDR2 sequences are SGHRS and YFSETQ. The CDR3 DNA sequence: TGCGCCAGCAAGGGCAGCCGAGCAACTAATGAAAAACTGTTTTTT. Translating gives CASKGSRATNEKLFF.

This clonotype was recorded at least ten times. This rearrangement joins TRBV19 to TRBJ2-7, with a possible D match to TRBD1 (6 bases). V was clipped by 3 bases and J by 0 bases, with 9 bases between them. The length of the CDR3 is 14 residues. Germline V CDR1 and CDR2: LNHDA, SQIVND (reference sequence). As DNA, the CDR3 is TGTGCCAGTAGTATGGGGGCAGCCTCCTACGAGCAGTACTTC. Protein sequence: CASSMGAASYEQYF. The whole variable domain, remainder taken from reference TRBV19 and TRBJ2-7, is DGGITQSPKYLFRKEGQNVTLSCEQNLNHDAMYWYRQDPGQGLRLIYYSQIVNDFQKGDIAEGYSVSREKKESFPLTVTSAQKNPTAFYLCASSMGAASYEQYFGPGTRLTVT.

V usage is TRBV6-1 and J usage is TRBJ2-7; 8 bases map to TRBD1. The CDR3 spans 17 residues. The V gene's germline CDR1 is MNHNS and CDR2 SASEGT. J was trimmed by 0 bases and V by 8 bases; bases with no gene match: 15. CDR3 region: CASVTSGGQAASYEQYF. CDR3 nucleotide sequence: TGTGCCAGCGTCACCTCAGGGGGACAGGCCGCCTCCTACGAGCAGTACTTC.

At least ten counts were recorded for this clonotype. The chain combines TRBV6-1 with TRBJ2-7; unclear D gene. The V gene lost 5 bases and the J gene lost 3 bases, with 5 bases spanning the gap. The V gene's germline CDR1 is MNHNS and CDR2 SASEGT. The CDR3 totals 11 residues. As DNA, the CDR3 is TGTGCCAGCAGTAACCTCTACGAGCAGTACTTC. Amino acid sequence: CASSNLYEQYF.

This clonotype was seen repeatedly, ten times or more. The DNA of the CDR3 is TGTGCCAGCAGCCTACGGGGATTCAATGAGCAGTTCTTC. Translation: CASSLRGFNEQFF. The V and J genes are TRBV6-1 and TRBJ2-1, with D possibly TRBD2 on 5 matching bases. Germline CDR1 is MNHNS and CDR2 is SASEGT. The CDR3 spans 13 residues. The V and J ends lost 6 bases and 6 bases respectively, with 12 bases between them.

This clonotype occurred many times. CDR3 sequence: CASSDREGTEAFF. The DNA for the CDR3 is TGTGCCAGCAGTGACAGGGAAGGCACTGAAGCTTTCTTT. The V call is TRBV27, the J call TRBJ1-1; 7 bases line up with TRBD1. CDR1 is MNHEY, CDR2 SMNVEV, per germline (reference sequence). The V segment lost 5 bases and the J segment 4 bases; nucleotides outside the gene matches: 4. The CDR3 extends over 13 amino acids.

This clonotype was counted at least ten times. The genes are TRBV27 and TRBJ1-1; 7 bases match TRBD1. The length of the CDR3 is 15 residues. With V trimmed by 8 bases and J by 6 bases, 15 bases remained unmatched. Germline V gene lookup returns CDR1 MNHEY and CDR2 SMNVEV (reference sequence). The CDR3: CASGPYWTGRAEAFF. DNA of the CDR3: TGTGCCAGCGGACCCTATTGGACAGGTCGTGCTGAAGCTTTCTTT.

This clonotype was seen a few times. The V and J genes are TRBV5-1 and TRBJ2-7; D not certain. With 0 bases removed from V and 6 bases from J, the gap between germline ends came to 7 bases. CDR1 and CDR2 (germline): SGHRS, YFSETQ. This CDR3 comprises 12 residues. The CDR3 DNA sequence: TGCGCCAGCAGCTTGGTGGGCACCGAGCAGTACTTC. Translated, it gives CASSLVGTEQYF. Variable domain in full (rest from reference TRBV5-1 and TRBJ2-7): KAGVTQTPRYLIKTRGQQVTLSCSPISGHRSVSWYQQTPGQGLQFLFEYFSETQRNKGNFPGRFSGRQFSNSRSEMNVSTLELGDSALYLCASSLVGTEQYFGPGTRLTVT.

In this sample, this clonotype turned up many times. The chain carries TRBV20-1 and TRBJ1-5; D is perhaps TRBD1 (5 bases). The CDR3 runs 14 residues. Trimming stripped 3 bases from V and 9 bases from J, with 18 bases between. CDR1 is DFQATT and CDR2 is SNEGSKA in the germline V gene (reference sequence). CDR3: CSARAGTQMGPQHF. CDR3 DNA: TGCAGTGCTAGGGCCGGGACCCAGATGGGGCCCCAGCATTTT.

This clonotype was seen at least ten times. The CDR3 DNA reads as TGTGCCAGCAACTTGGACGGTACGAACACTGAAGCTTTCTTT. This translates into CASNLDGTNTEAFF. The chain recombines TRBV2 with TRBJ1-1; D uncertain. The V gene lost 7 bases and the J gene lost 1 base, with 13 bases spanning the gap. Germline CDR1 and CDR2: SNHLY and FYNNEI. The CDR3 contains 14 residues. Based on the CDR3 plus reference TRBV2 and TRBJ1-1, the full variable domain is EPEVTQTPSHQVTQMGQEVILRCVPISNHLYFYWYRQILGQKVEFLVSFYNNEISEKSEIFDDQFSVERPDGSNFTLKIRSTKLEDSAMYFCASNLDGTNTEAFFGQGTRLTVV.

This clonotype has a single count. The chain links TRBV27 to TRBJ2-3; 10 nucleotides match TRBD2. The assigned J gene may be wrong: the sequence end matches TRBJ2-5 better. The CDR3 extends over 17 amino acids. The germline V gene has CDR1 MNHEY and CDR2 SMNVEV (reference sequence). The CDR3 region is CASSKGLAILGVETQYF. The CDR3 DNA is TGTGCCAGCAGTAAGGGACTAGCGATCCTAGGGGTGGAGACCCAGTACTTC.

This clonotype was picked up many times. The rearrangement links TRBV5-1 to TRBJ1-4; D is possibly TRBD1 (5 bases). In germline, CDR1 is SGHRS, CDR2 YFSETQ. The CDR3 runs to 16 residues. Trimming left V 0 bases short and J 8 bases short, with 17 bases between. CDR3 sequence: CASSLASRSEGEKLFF. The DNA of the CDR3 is TGCGCCAGCAGCTTGGCCTCGAGAAGCGAGGGGGAAAAACTGTTTTTT.